This T cell receptor beta chain was profiled in a study of identical twins. This clonotype was found many times. Its antigen remains unknown. Study results and limitations: Without tracking the same donors, conclusions rested on cross-sectional statistical analysis. Models, which agreed with sharing between unrelated individuals, nonetheless underestimated the out-of-frame TCR alpha sharing seen in monozygotic twins.

Template switching added a universal primer site; cDNA carried unique molecular identifiers. TCRdb used MiXCR to reprocess the 5' RACE reads, holding one entry per CDR3 protein. This sample has 150,000 or so distinct CDR3 sequences, with roughly 3.5% found just once. V dropped 4 bases and J dropped 2; count of bases not matched to a gene: 5. This CDR3 has 16 amino acids. CDR1 and CDR2 (germline): LGHDT, YNNKEL (reference sequence). The sequence came from a man aged 18 to 29 in good health. This chain connects TRBV3-1 to TRBJ2-3; 11 nucleotides line up with TRBD2. The sequenced sample was memory T cells sorted from blood. The DNA of the CDR3 is TGTGCCAGCAGCCGCGGGACTAGCGGAAACACAGATACGCAGTATTTT. It yields the protein CASSRGTSGNTDTQYF.